What follows is one T cell receptor (beta chain) and its context. Its antigen specificity is not known. Per-base quality was not reported, and no clone a single base away is much larger than it. Each collaborating institution followed its own protocols to collect whole blood in K2EDTA tubes. For TCRbeta analysis, collaborators shipped samples in one of three forms: frozen whole blood, isolated PBMCs, or DNA extracted from either of those sample types. This specimen comes from a study of blood T cell repertoires in COVID-19 (TCRdb year 2020). Broadly, across the study: Samples from collaborators originated in the United States, Italy and Spain and spanned both the acute and convalescent phases of COVID-19. The repertoires were made available in a free public database intended to serve as a resource for research on the immune response to SARS-CoV-2. The samples were drawn from two sources: the first 160 participants of the ongoing ImmuneRACE study, and approximately 1,300 subjects contributed by 6 global collaborators. The prospective study material was composed of cDNA or gDNA derived from T cells, B-cell-depleted T cells, or PBMCs. The dataset comprised deeply sampled blood TCRbeta repertoires from subjects exposed to, actively infected with, or recovered from COVID-19. Sample metadata almost always included a de-identified subject ID, COVID-19 status, age in years and sex. HLA class I and class II types, where available, came from metadata supplied by the sample provider rather than from assay-based typing.

What the authors observed across the whole study: Clinical and demographic metadata were provided uncurated, with the amount varying by source and participant.

TCRbeta CDR3 regions were amplified from genomic DNA by means of the immunoSEQ Assay, a bias-controlled multiplex PCR. Turning to the authors' computational methods: Nucleated cell counts per sample were estimated from amplification of reference gene primers within the assay. Sequence reads were collapsed and filtered to measure the absolute abundance of every unique TCRbeta CDR3 rearrangement. Productive Simpson clonality was computed per sample as the square root of Simpson's diversity index over productive rearrangements. TCRdb holds this immuneACCESS table with in-frame rearrangements only. Some clones are missing; in checked studies, unresolved V genes explain under half, and the rest has no known cause. V and J calls and clone size are copied from that table; D and trimming were computed from the DNA. The sample table shows some 200,000 clones, and approximately 78% are seen once. Together, the top ten hold approximately 12% of the sample.

The CDR3 measures 14 amino acids from cysteine to phenylalanine. Just CDR3 DNA is preserved here, 42 bases in frame from base 1. From the germline V gene, CDR1 is SNHLY and CDR2 is FYNNEI. A distance of 12 bases separates the germline ends of V and J, which lose 6 bases and 2 bases respectively. The sequenced sample consisted of peripheral blood. This TCR was sampled from a woman aged 40 to 50 with acute or convalescent COVID-19. The chain couples TRBV2 to TRBJ2-3; TRBD1 might be the D gene, on 5 matching bases. The DNA is as follows: TGTGCCAGCAGCGTGACAGTTTACACAGATACGCAGTATTTT. Translation gives CASSVTVYTDTQYF.